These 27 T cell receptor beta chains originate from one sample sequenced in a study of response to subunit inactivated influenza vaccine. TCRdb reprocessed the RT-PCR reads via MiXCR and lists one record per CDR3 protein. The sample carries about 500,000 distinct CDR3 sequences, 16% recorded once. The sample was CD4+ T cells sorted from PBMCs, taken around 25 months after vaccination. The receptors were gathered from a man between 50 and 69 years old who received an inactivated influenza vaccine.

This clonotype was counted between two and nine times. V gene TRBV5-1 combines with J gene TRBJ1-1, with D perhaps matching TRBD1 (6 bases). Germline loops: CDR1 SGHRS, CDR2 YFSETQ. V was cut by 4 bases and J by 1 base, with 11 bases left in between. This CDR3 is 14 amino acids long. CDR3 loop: CASSAGQSNTEAFF. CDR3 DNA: TGCGCCAGCAGCGCAGGACAGTCGAACACTGAAGCTTTCTTT.

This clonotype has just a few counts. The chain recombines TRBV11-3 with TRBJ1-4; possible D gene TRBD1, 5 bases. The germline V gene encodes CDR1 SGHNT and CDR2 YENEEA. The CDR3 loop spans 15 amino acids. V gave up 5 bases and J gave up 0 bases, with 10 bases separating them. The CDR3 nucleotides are TGTGCCAGCAGCCCGGGGCGTGCAACTAATGAAAAACTGTTTTTT. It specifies CASSPGRATNEKLFF.

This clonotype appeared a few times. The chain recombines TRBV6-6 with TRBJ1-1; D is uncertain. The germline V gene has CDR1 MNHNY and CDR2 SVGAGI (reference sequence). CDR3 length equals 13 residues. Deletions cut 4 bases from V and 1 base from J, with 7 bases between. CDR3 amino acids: CASSFPANTEAFF. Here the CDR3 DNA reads TGTGCCAGCAGTTTTCCCGCGAACACTGAAGCTTTCTTT.

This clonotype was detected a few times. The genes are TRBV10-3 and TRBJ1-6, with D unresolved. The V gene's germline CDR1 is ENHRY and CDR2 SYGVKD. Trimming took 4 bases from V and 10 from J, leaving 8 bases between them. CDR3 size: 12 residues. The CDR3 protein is CAISGGNSPLHF. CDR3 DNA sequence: TGTGCCATCAGTGGGGGAAACTCACCCCTCCACTTT.

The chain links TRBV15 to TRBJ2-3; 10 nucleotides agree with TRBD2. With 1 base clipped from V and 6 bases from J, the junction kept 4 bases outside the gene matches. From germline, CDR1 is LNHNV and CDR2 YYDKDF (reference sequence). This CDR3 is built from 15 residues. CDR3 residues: CATSRGLAGEDTQYF. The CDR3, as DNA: TGTGCCACCAGCAGAGGGCTAGCGGGAGAGGATACGCAGTATTTT.

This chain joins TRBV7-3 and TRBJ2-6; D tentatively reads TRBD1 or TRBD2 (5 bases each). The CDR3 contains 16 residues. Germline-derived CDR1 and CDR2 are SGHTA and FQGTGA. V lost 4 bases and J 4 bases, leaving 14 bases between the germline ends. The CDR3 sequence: CASSSQWGSGANVLTF. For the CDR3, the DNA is TGTGCCAGCAGCTCCCAGTGGGGGTCGGGGGCCAACGTCCTGACTTTC.

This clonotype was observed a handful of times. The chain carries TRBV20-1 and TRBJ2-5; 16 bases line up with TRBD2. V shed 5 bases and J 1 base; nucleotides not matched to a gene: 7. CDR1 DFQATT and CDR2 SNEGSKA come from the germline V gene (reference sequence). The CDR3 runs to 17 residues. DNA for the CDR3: TGCAGTGCTGGGGGACTAGCGGGAGGGCCCAGCCAAGAGACCCAGTACTTC. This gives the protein CSAGGLAGGPSQETQYF.

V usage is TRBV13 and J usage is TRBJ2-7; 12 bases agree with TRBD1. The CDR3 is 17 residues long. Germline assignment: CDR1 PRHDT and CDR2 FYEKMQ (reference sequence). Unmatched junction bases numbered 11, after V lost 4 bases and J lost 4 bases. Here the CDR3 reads CASSSTKWGQGAYEQYF. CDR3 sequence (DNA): TGTGCCAGCAGCTCAACAAAGTGGGGACAGGGGGCTTACGAGCAGTACTTC.

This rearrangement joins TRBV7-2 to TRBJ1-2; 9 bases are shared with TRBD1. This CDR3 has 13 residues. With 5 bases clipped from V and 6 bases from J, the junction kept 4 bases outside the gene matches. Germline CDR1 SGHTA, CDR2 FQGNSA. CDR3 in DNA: TGTGCCAGCAGCGTTGGACAGGGGCATGGCTACACCTTC. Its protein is CASSVGQGHGYTF.

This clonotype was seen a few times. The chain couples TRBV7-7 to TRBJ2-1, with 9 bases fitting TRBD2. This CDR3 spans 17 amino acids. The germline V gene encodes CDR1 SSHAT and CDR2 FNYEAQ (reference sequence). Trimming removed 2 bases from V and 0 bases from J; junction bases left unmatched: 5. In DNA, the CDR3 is TGTGCCAGCAGCTTACGGCCACTAGCGGGCTCCTACAATGAGCAGTTCTTC. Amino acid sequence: CASSLRPLAGSYNEQFF.

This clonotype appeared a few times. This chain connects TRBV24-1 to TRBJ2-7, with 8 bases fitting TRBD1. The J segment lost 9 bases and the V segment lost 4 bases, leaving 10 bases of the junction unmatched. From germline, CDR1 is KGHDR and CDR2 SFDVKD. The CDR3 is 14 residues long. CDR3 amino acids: CATSDHGQGVGQYF. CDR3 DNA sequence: TGTGCCACCAGTGACCACGGACAGGGCGTGGGGCAGTACTTC.

This CDR3 is CASRSTGIYGYTF. Here the CDR3 DNA reads TGTGCCAGCAGATCTACAGGGATCTATGGCTACACCTTC. The chain joins TRBV11-2 to TRBJ1-2; a weak D match, TRBD1 (6 bases). The ends were cut back, 6 bases at V and 4 bases at J, with 12 bases in the middle. The germline V gene has CDR1 SGHAT and CDR2 FQNNGV. The CDR3 contains 13 residues.

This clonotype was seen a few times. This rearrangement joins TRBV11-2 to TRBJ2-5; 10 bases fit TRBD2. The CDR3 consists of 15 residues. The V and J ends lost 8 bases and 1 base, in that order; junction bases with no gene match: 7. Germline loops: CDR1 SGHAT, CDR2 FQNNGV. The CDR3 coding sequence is TGTGCCAGCCGCATTTCTAGCGGGAGCCAAGAGACCCAGTACTTC. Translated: CASRISSGSQETQYF. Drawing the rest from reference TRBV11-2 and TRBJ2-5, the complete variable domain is EAGVAQSPRYKIIEKRQSVAFWCNPISGHATLYWYQQILGQGPKLLIQFQNNGVVDDSQLPKDRFSAERLKGVDSTLKIQPAKLEDSAVYLCASRISSGSQETQYFGPGTRLLVL.

Here the CDR3 DNA reads TGTGCCAGCAGCTTGGTCGGGCAGGCGAGGTATGGCTACACCTTC. Amino acid sequence: CASSLVGQARYGYTF. This chain connects TRBV5-4 to TRBJ1-2; D call uncertain. This CDR3 is built from 15 residues. Per germline, CDR1 SGHNT and CDR2 YYREEE (reference sequence). The ends were cut back, 0 bases at V and 5 bases at J, with 14 bases in the middle.

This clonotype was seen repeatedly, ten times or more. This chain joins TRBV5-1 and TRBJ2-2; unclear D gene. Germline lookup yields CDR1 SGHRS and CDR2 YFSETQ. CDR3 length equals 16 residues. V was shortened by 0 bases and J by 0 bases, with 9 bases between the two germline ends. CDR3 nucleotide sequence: TGCGCCAGCAGCTTGGCCGGAGCTGCGAACACCGGGGAGCTGTTTTTT. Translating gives CASSLAGAANTGELFF. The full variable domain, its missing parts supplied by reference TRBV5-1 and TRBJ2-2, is KAGVTQTPRYLIKTRGQQVTLSCSPISGHRSVSWYQQTPGQGLQFLFEYFSETQRNKGNFPGRFSGRQFSNSRSEMNVSTLELGDSALYLCASSLAGAANTGELFFGEGSRLTVL.

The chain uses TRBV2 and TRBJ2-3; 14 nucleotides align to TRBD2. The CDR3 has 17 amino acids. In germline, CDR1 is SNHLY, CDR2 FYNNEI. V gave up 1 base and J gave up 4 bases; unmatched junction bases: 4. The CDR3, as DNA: TGTGCCAGCAGTGAAGGACTAGCGGGGGGGCAAGCAGATACGCAGTATTTT. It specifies CASSEGLAGGQADTQYF.

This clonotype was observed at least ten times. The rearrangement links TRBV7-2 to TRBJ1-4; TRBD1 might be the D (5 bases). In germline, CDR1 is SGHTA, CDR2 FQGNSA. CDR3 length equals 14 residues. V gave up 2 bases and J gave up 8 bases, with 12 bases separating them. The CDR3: CASSLMGRSEKLFF. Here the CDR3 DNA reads TGTGCCAGCAGCTTAATGGGGCGTAGCGAAAAACTGTTTTTT.

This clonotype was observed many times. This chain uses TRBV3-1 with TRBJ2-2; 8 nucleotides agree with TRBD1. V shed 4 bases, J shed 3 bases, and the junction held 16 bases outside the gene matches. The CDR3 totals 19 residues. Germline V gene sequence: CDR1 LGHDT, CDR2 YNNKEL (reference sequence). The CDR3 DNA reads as TGTGCCAGCAGCCCCCCTTACTGGGACAGGAGACGCCACACCGGGGAGCTGTTTTTT. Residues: CASSPPYWDRRRHTGELFF.

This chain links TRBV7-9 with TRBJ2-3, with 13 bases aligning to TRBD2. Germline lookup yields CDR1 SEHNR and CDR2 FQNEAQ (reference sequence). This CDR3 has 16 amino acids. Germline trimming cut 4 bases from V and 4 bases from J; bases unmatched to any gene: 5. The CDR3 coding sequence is TGTGCCAGCAGCTCCACTAGCGGGGGGGGAGCAGATACGCAGTATTTT. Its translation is CASSSTSGGGADTQYF.

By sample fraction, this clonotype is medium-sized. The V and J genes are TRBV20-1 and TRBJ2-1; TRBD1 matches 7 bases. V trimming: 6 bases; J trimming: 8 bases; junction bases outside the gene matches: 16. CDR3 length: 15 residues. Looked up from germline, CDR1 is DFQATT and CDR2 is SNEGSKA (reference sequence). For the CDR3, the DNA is TGCAGTGCATGGGACAGCATCAAGTCGCTGGATGAGCAGTTCTTC. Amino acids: CSAWDSIKSLDEQFF.

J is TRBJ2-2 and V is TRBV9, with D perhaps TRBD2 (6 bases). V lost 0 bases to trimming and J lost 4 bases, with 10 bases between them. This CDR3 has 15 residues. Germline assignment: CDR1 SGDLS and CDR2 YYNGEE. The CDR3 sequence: CASSVELGGTGELFF. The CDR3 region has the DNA TGTGCCAGCAGCGTAGAGTTGGGGGGCACCGGGGAGCTGTTTTTT.

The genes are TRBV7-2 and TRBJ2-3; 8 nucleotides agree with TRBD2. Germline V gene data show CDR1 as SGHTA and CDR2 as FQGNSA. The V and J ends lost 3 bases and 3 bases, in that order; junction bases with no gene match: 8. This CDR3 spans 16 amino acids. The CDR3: CASSFYFTSGTDTQYF. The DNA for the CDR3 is TGTGCCAGCAGCTTTTATTTTACTAGCGGAACAGATACGCAGTATTTT.

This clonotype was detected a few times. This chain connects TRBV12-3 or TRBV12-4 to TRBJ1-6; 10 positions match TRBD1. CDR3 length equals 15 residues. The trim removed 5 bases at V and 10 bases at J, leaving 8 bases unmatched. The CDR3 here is CASSLETGGRSPLHF. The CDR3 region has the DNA TGTGCCAGCAGTCTTGAGACAGGGGGCAGATCACCCCTCCACTTT.

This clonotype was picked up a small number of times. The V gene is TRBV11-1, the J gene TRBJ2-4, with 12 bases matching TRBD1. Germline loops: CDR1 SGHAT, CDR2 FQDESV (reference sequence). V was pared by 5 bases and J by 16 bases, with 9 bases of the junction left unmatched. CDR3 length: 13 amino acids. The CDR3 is CASSPGTGGIDYF. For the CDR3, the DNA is TGTGCCAGCAGCCCCGGGACAGGGGGCATTGATTACTTC.

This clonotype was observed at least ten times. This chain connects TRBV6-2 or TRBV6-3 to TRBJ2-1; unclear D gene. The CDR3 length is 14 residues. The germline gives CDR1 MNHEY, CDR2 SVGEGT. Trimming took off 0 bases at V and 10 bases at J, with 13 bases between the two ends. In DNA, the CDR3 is TGTGCCAGCAGTTACTCGATCGGCAGACCCGAGCAGTTCTTC. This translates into CASSYSIGRPEQFF.

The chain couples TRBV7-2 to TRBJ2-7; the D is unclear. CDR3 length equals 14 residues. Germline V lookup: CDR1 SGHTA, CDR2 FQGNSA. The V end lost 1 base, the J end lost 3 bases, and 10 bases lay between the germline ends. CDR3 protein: CASSLGGLFYEQYF. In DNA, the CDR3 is TGTGCCAGCAGCTTAGGTGGCCTATTCTACGAGCAGTACTTC.

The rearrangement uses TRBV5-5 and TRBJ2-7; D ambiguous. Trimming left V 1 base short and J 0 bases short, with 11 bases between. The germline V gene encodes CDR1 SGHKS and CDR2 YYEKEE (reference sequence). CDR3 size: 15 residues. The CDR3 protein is CASSLMGTNSYEQYF. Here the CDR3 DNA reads TGTGCCAGCAGCTTGATGGGTACCAACTCCTACGAGCAGTACTTC. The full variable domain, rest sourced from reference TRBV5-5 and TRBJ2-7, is DAGVTQSPTHLIKTRGQQVTLRCSPISGHKSVSWYQQVLGQGPQFIFQYYEKEERGRGNFPDRFSARQFPNYSSELNVNALLLGDSALYLCASSLMGTNSYEQYFGPGTRLTVT.